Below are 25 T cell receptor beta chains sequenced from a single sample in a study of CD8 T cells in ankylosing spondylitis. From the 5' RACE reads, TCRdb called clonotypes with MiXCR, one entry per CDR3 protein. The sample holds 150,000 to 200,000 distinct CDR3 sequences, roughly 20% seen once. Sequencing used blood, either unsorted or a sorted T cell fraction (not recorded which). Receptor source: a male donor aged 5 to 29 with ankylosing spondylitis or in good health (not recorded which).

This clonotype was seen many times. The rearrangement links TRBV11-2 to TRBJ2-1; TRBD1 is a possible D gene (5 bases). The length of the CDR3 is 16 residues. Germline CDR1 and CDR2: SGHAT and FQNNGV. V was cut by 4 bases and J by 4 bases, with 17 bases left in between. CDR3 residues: CASSSPRGVGYNEQFF. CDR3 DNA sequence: TGTGCCAGCAGCTCCCCTAGGGGCGTCGGATACAATGAGCAGTTCTTC.

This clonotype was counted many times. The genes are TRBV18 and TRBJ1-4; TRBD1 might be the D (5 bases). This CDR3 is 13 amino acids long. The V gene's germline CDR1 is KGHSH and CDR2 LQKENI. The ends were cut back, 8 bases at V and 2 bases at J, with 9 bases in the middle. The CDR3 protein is CASTPGTNEKLFF. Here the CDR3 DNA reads TGTGCCAGCACCCCAGGGACTAATGAAAAACTGTTTTTT.

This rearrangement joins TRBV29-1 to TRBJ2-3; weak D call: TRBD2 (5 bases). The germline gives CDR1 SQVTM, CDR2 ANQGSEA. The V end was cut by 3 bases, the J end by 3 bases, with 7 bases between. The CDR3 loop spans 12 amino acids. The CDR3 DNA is TGCAGCGTTGAGAGCGGTACAGATACGCAGTATTTT. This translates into CSVESGTDTQYF.

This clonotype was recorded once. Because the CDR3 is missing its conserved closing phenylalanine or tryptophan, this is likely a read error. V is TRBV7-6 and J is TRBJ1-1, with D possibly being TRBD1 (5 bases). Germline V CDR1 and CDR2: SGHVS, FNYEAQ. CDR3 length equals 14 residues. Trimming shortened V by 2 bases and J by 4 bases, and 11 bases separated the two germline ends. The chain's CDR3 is CASSLQGRGTEAFS. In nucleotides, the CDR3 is TGTGCCAGCAGCTTACAGGGCCGTGGCACTGAAGCTTTCTCT.

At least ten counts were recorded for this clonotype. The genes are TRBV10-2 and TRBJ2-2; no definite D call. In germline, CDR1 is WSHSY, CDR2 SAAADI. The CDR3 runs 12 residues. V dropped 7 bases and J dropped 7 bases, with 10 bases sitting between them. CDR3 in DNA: TGCGCCAGCATGGGAATGGGCGGGGAGCTGTTTTTT. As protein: CASMGMGGELFF.

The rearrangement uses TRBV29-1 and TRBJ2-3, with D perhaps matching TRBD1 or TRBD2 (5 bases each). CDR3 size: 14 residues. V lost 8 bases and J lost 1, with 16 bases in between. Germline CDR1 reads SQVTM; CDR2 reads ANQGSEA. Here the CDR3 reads CSSPQGGRTDTQYF. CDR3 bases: TGCAGCTCCCCCCAGGGCGGGCGCACAGATACGCAGTATTTT.

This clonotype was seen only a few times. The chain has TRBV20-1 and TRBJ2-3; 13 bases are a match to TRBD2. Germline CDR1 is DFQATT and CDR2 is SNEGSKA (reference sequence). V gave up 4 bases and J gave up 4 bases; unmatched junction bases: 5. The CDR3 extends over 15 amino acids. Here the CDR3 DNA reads TGCAGTGCTAAGGGACTAGCGGGGTCTCCAGATACGCAGTATTTT. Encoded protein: CSAKGLAGSPDTQYF.

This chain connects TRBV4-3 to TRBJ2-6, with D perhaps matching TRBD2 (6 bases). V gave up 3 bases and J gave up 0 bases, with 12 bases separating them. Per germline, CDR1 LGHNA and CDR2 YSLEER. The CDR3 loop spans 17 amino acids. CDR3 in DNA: TGCGCCAGCAGCCAGTGGGGGGAGTCCTCTGGGGCCAACGTCCTGACTTTC. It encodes CASSQWGESSGANVLTF.

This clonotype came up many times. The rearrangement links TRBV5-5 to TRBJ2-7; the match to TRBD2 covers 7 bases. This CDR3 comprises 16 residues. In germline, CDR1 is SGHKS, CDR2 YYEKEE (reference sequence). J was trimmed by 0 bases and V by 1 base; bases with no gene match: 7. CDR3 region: CASSLWPSGSSYEQYV. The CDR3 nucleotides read TGTGCCAGCAGCTTGTGGCCTAGCGGCAGCTCCTACGAGCAGTACGTC.

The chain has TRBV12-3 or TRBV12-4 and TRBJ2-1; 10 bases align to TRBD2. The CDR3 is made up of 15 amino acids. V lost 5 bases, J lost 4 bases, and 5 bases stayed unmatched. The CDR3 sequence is CASSKGLARYNEQFF. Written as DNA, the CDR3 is TGTGCCAGCAGTAAGGGACTAGCGAGATACAATGAGCAGTTCTTC.

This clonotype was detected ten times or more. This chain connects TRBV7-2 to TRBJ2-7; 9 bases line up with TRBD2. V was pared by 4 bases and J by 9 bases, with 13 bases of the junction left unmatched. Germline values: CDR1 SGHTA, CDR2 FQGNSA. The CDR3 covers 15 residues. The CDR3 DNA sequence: TGTGCCAGCAGCTCCCGACTAGCGGAGGGGGTGGCGCAGTACTTC. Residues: CASSSRLAEGVAQYF. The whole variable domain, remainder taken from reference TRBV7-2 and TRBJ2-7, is GAGVSQSPSNKVTEKGKDVELRCDPISGHTALYWYRQSLGQGLEFLIYFQGNSAPDKSGLPSDRFSAERTGGSVSTLTIQRTQQEDSAVYLCASSSRLAEGVAQYFGPGTRLTVT.

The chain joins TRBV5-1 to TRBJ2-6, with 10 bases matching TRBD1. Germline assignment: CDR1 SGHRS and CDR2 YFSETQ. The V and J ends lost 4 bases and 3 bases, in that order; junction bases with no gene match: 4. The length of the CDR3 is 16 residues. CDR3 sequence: CASSTTGGYGANVLTF. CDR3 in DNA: TGCGCCAGCAGCACGACAGGGGGCTATGGGGCCAACGTCCTGACTTTC.

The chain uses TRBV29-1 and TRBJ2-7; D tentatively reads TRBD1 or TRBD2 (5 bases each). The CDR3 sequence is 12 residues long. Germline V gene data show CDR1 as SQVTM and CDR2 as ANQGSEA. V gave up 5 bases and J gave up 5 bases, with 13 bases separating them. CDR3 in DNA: TGCAGCGTTCGGGGTCCCAGGGACGAGCAGTACGTC. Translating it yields CSVRGPRDEQYV.

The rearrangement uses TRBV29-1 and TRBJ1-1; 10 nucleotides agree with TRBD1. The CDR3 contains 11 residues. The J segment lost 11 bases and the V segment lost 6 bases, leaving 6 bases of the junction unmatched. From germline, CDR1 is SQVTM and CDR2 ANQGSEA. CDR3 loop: CSVGTGAEAFF. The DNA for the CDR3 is TGCAGCGTAGGGACAGGGGCCGAGGCTTTCTTT.

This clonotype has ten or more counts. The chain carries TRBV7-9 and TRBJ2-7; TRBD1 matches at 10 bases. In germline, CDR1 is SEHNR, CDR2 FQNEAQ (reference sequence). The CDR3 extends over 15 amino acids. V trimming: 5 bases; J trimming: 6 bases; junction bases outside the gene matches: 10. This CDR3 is CASSPMGRTGGEQYV. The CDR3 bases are TGTGCCAGCAGCCCTATGGGTCGGACAGGGGGCGAGCAGTACGTC.

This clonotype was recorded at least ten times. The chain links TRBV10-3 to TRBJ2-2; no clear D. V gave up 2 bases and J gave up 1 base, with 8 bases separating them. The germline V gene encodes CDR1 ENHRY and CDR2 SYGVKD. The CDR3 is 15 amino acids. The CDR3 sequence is CAISEGPKNTGELFF. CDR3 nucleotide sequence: TGTGCCATCAGTGAGGGACCGAAGAACACCGGGGAGCTGTTTTTT.

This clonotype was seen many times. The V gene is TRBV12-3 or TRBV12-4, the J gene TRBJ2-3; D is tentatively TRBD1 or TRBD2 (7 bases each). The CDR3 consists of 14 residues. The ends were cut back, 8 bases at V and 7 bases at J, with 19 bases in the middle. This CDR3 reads CASSRGTAGHTQYF. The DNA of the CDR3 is TGTGCCAGCTCGAGGGGGACAGCGGGGCATACGCAGTATTTT.

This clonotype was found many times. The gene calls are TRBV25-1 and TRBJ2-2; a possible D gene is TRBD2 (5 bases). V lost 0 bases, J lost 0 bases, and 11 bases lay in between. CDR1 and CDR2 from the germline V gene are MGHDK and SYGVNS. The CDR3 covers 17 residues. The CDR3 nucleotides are TGTGCCAGCAGTGAATATGGGCTAGCTACGAACACCGGGGAGCTGTTTTTT. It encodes CASSEYGLATNTGELFF. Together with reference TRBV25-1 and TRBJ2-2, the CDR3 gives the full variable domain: EADIYQTPRYLVIGTGKKITLECSQTMGHDKMYWYQQDPGMELHLIHYSYGVNSTEKGDLSSESTVSRIRTEHFPLTLESARPSHTSQYLCASSEYGLATNTGELFFGEGSRLTVL.

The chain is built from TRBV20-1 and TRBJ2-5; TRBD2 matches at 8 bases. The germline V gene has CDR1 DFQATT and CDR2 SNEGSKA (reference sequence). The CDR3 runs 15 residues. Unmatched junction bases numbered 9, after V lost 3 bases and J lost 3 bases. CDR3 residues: CSASPLGLAKETQYF. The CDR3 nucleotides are TGCAGTGCTAGTCCCCTCGGACTAGCCAAAGAGACCCAGTACTTC.

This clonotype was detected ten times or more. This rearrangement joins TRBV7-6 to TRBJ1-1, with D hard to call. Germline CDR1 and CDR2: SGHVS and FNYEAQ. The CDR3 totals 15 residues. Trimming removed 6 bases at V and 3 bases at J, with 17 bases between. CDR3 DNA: TGTGCCAGCAGTAGGGCGGCAGGTGGGGACACTGAAGCTTTCTTT. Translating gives CASSRAAGGDTEAFF. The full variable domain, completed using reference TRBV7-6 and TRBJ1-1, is GAGVSQSPRYKVTKRGQDVALRCDPISGHVSLYWYRQALGQGPEFLTYFNYEAQQDKSGLPNDRFSAERPEGSISTLTIQRTEQRDSAMYRCASSRAAGGDTEAFFGQGTRLTVV.

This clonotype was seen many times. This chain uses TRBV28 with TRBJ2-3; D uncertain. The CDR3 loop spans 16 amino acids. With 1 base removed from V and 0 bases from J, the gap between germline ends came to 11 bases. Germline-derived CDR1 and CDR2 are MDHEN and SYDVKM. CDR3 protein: CASSLSGFLSTDTQYF. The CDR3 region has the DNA TGTGCCAGCAGTTTATCGGGCTTCCTAAGCACAGATACGCAGTATTTT. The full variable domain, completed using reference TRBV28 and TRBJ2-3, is DVKVTQSSRYLVKRTGEKVFLECVQDMDHENMFWYRQDPGLGLRLIYFSYDVKMKEKGDIPEGYSVSREKKERFSLILESASTNQTSMYLCASSLSGFLSTDTQYFGPGTRLTVL.

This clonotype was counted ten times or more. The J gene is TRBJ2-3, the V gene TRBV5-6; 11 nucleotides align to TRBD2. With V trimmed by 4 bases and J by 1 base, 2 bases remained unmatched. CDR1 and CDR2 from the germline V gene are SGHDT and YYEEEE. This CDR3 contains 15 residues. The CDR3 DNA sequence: TGTGCCAGCAGCCAGGGACTAGCGGGCACAGATACGCAGTATTTT. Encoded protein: CASSQGLAGTDTQYF.

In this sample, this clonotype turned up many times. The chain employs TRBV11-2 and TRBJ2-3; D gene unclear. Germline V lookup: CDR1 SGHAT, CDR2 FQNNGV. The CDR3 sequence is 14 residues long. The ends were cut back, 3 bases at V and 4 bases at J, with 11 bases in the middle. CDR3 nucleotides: TGTGCCAGCAGCTTTAACCCTAGGGCAGATACGCAGTATTTT. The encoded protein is CASSFNPRADTQYF.

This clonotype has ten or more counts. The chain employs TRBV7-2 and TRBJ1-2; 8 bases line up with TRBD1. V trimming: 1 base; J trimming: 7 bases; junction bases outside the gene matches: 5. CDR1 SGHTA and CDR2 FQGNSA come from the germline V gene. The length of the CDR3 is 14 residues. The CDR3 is CASSLVQGAGGYTF. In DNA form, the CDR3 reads TGTGCCAGCAGCTTAGTGCAGGGGGCAGGTGGCTACACCTTC.

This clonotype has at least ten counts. The CDR3 sequence is CASSQVQGVEGQPQHF. The CDR3 DNA reads TGCGCCAGCAGCCAAGTCCAGGGGGTAGAAGGTCAGCCCCAGCATTTT. The chain joins TRBV4-1 to TRBJ1-5; 7 nucleotides match TRBD1. The CDR3 has 16 residues. Germline V gene data show CDR1 as MGHRA and CDR2 as YSYEKL. V dropped 1 base and J dropped 6; count of bases not matched to a gene: 9.